The 17 T cell receptor beta chains below were found in one sample sequenced in a study of CD8+CD57+ T cells in acquired aplastic anemia. Patients picked for sequencing had shown CD8+CD57+ cell expansion detected by flow cytometry. TCR beta VDJ and CDR3 were profiled, and genomic DNA was the template. One entry per CDR3 protein results from TCRdb running MiXCR on the reads. The profile shows 150,000 or so distinct CDR3 sequences, around 48% of them singletons. The source material was sorted CD4+, CD8+, or CD8+CD57+ T cells (not recorded which) from PBMCs. The receptors originated from a human donor with aplastic anemia.

There are a few counts of this clonotype. One end of the junction does not line up with germline, which may come from a read error. The CDR3 reads CASSLSNYGYIF. CDR3 sequence (DNA): TGTGCCAGCAGTTTATCAAACTATGGCTACATCTTC. The chain combines TRBV7-2 with TRBJ1-2; D is undetermined. The CDR3 loop spans 12 amino acids. Germline loops: CDR1 SGHTA, CDR2 FQGNSA.

This clonotype has ten or more counts. This chain links TRBV10-3 with TRBJ2-2; the D call may be TRBD1 or TRBD2 (6 bases each). The CDR3 loop spans 16 amino acids. The V gene lost 0 bases and the J gene lost 7 bases, with 15 bases spanning the gap. CDR1 ENHRY and CDR2 SYGVKD come from the germline V gene. CDR3 amino acids: CAISESGGGRGGELFF. CDR3 nucleotide sequence: TGTGCCATCAGTGAGTCAGGAGGGGGGCGCGGCGGGGAGCTGTTTTTT.

In this sample, this clonotype turned up many times. This chain joins TRBV5-1 and TRBJ2-5; D unresolved. There are 16 residues in the CDR3. Germline V gene sequence: CDR1 SGHRS, CDR2 YFSETQ. V was shortened by 9 bases and J by 2 bases, with 23 bases between the two germline ends. As DNA, the CDR3 is TGCGCCACCCGGCTAACTGGCTCTGGACCTCAAGAGACCCAGTACTTC. Its protein product is CATRLTGSGPQETQYF. Full variable domain (outside the CDR3, taken from reference TRBV5-1 and TRBJ2-5): KAGVTQTPRYLIKTRGQQVTLSCSPISGHRSVSWYQQTPGQGLQFLFEYFSETQRNKGNFPGRFSGRQFSNSRSEMNVSTLELGDSALYLCATRLTGSGPQETQYFGPGTRLLVL.

This chain joins TRBV2 and TRBJ2-3, with 9 positions matching TRBD1. The CDR3 is 16 amino acids. Germline V gene sequence: CDR1 SNHLY, CDR2 FYNNEI. V gave up 5 bases and J gave up 5 bases; unmatched junction bases: 11. The CDR3: CASSLDRGWIKDTQYF. CDR3 DNA sequence: TGTGCCAGCAGTTTGGACAGGGGATGGATTAAAGATACGCAGTATTTT.

With regard to this clonotype: A much larger clone lies one base from this, so it may be a read error. The chain carries TRBV19 and TRBJ2-3; D tentatively fits TRBD1 or TRBD2 (7 bases each). CDR1 is LNHDA, CDR2 SQIVND, per germline (reference sequence). This CDR3 spans 14 amino acids. CDR3 loop: CASSLEGGTDTHYF. For the CDR3, the DNA is TGTGCCAGCAGCTTGGAGGGGGGGACAGATACGCACTATTTT.

This chain uses TRBV2 with TRBJ2-1; D might be TRBD1 or TRBD2, each matching 5 bases. The V and J ends lost 7 bases and 0 bases respectively, with 16 bases between them. CDR3 length: 16 amino acids. Per germline, CDR1 SNHLY and CDR2 FYNNEI. The CDR3 loop reads CASNPGTTSSYNEQFF. CDR3 nucleotide sequence: TGTGCCAGCAACCCTGGGACCACGAGCTCCTACAATGAGCAGTTCTTC.

This clonotype appeared many times. The chain couples TRBV2 to TRBJ2-7; D uncertain. CDR3 size: 13 residues. CDR1 is SNHLY, CDR2 FYNNEI, per germline. Trimming removed 4 bases at V and 5 bases at J, with 12 bases between. CDR3 region: CASSARVTDEQYF. In DNA form, the CDR3 reads TGTGCCAGCAGTGCAAGAGTGACGGACGAGCAGTACTTC.

In its sample, this clonotype was seen a few times. This chain links TRBV9 with TRBJ2-2; D gene unclear. Trimming took 0 bases from V and 7 from J, leaving 4 bases between them. CDR3 length equals 12 residues. From germline, CDR1 is SGDLS and CDR2 YYNGEE. The CDR3 coding sequence is TGTGCCAGCAGCGTAGTCGGCGGGGAGCTGTTTTTT. This codes for CASSVVGGELFF. Full variable domain (missing parts from reference TRBV9 and TRBJ2-2): DSGVTQTPKHLITATGQRVTLRCSPRSGDLSVYWYQQSLDQGLQFLIQYYNGEERAKGNILERFSAQQFPDLHSELNLSSLELGDSALYFCASSVVGGELFFGEGSRLTVL.

V is TRBV15 and J is TRBJ2-7; 9 nucleotides match TRBD1. V dropped 2 bases and J dropped 0; count of bases not matched to a gene: 2. The CDR3 length is 15 residues. Germline V CDR1 and CDR2: LNHNV, YYDKDF (reference sequence). The CDR3 nucleotides are TGTGCCACCAGCAGAAGACAGGGGGGCTCCTACGAGCAGTACTTC. Its protein is CATSRRQGGSYEQYF.

This chain links TRBV11-2 with TRBJ2-1; 10 positions agree with TRBD2. The CDR3 has 15 amino acids. Per germline, CDR1 SGHAT and CDR2 FQNNGV. V gave up 5 bases and J gave up 4 bases; unmatched junction bases: 5. The CDR3 sequence: CASSETSGVYNEQFF. The CDR3 DNA reads as TGTGCCAGCAGCGAAACTAGCGGGGTTTACAATGAGCAGTTCTTC.

This clonotype was picked up many times. This chain links TRBV28 with TRBJ1-6; a possible D gene is TRBD1 (6 bases). The CDR3 runs to 12 residues. Between the trimmed V and J ends, which lost 3 bases and 9 bases, there was a span of 6 bases. CDR1 is MDHEN and CDR2 is SYDVKM in the germline V gene. The DNA for the CDR3 is TGTGCCAGCAGTTTCAGGGGTTCACCCCTCCACTTT. The encoded protein is CASSFRGSPLHF.

This clonotype occurred once. Relative to the germline gene, one junction end is altered; a read error may explain this. This rearrangement joins TRBV12-3 or TRBV12-4 to TRBJ2-7, with 9 nucleotides matching TRBD1. The CDR3 has 14 residues. The CDR3 nucleotides read TGTGCCAGCAGAGGGACAGGGACCACCGGGGAGCTGTACTTC. Its protein product is CASRGTGTTGELYF.

This clonotype turned up a few times. A read error is possible here, since a much larger clone lies one base away. This chain uses TRBV20-1 with TRBJ1-2; D might be TRBD1 (5 bases). The CDR3 extends over 14 amino acids. CDR1 and CDR2 (germline): DFQATT, SNEGSKA (reference sequence). V lost 5 bases, J lost 4 bases, and 17 bases lay in between. CDR3 sequence reads: CSAGPRGTLYGYTF. CDR3 bases: TGCAGTGCTGGACCGAGGGGAACCCTCTATGGCTACACCTTC.

This clonotype has a handful of counts. The rearrangement links TRBV7-6 to TRBJ2-7, with D perhaps matching TRBD1 (6 bases). The length of the CDR3 is 15 residues. Per the germline V gene, CDR1 is SGHVS and CDR2 is FNYEAQ. The germline V and J ends were trimmed by 1 base and 2 bases, with 12 bases remaining between them. The CDR3 coding sequence is TGTGCCAGCAGCTTAGGGTCAGGGGTAACCTACGAGCAGTACTTC. It is translated as CASSLGSGVTYEQYF.

This clonotype was counted at least ten times. This rearrangement joins TRBV15 to TRBJ1-1; D unresolved. Looked up from germline, CDR1 is LNHNV and CDR2 is YYDKDF (reference sequence). This CDR3 has 13 residues. Trimming left V 0 bases short and J 7 bases short, with 9 bases between. Here the CDR3 DNA reads TGTGCCACCAGCAGAGATAAGAACGGTGAAGCTTTCTTT. This codes for CATSRDKNGEAFF.

The rearrangement joins TRBV19 to TRBJ2-7, with D perhaps matching TRBD2 (5 bases). CDR3 length: 13 amino acids. Germline CDR1 LNHDA, CDR2 SQIVND (reference sequence). V lost 10 bases and J 0 bases, leaving 13 bases between the germline ends. The CDR3, as DNA: TGTGCCACTAAAGGGAGCATCTCCTACGAGCAGTACTTC. Encoded protein: CATKGSISYEQYF.

This clonotype occurred a few times. This chain uses TRBV11-2 with TRBJ2-3; the D gene could be TRBD1 or TRBD2 (5 bases each). The CDR3 has 15 amino acids. V lost 5 bases and J lost 2, with 14 bases in between. Looked up from germline, CDR1 is SGHAT and CDR2 is FQNNGV. The CDR3 loop reads CASSQPGPTTDTQYF. CDR3 DNA sequence: TGTGCCAGCAGCCAGCCGGGACCCACCACAGATACGCAGTATTTT.